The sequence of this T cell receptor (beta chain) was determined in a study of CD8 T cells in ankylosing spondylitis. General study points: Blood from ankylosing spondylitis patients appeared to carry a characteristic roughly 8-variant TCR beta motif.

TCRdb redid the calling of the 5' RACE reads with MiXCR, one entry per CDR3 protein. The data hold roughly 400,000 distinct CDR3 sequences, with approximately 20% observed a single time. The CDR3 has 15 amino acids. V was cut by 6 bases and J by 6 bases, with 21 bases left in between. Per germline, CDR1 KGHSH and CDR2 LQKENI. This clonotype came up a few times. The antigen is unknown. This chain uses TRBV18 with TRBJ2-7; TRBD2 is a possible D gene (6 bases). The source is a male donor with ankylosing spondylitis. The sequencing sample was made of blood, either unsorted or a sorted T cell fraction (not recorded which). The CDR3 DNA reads TGTGCCAGCTCGGAGGAGGGCAGGGCCGCTGGCGAGCAGTACTTC. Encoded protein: CASSEEGRAAGEQYF.